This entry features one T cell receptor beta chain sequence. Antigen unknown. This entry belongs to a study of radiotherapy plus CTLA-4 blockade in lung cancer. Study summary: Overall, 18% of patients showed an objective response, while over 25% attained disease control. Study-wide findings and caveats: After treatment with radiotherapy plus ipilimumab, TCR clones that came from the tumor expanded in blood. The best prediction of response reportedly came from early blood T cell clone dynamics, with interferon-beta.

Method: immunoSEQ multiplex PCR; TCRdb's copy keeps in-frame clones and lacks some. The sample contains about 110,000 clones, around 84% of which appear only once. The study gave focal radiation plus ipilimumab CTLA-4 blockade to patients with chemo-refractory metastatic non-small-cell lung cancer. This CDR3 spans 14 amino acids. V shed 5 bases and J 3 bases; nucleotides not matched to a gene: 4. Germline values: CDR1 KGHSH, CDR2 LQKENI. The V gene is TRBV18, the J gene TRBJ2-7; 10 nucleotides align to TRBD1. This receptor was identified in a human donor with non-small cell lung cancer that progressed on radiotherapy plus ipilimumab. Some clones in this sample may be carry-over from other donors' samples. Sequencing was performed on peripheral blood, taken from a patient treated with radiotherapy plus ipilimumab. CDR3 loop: CASSERTGGYEQYF. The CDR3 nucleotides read TGTGCCAGCTCAGAGAGGACAGGGGGCTACGAGCAGTACTTC.